The 27 T cell receptor beta chains below were found in one sample sequenced in a study of siplizumab effects on memory and regulatory T cells. Profiled with immunoSEQ multiplex PCR; TCRdb holds only in-frame clones, not every one. The sample carries some 100,000 clones, around 90% recorded once. Sample: CD4+ T cells sorted from blood. These receptors all come from a human donor in good health.

The V call is TRBV18, the J call TRBJ1-1; 7 bases align to TRBD1. V gave up 3 bases and J gave up 1 base; unmatched junction bases: 8. The CDR3 runs to 16 residues. Germline CDR1 and CDR2: KGHSH and LQKENI. The CDR3 reads CASSPLGQAGNTEAFF. The CDR3 nucleotides are TGTGCCAGCTCACCCCTCGGACAGGCAGGGAACACTGAAGCTTTCTTT.

This chain links TRBV7-2 with TRBJ1-2; TRBD1 aligns across 8 bases. Trimming cost V 0 bases and J 2 bases; bases outside gene matches: 5. The germline V gene has CDR1 SGHTA and CDR2 FQGNSA. The CDR3 extends over 16 amino acids. The CDR3 is CASSLAKGQVNYGYTF. The DNA of the CDR3 is TGTGCCAGCAGCTTAGCGAAGGGACAGGTCAACTATGGCTACACCTTC.

The CDR3 nucleotides are TGTGCCAGCAGCTTTACAGGGGTGGCGAACACCGGGGAGCTGTTTTTT. This sequence encodes CASSFTGVANTGELFF. The chain links TRBV5-6 to TRBJ2-2; 7 nucleotides agree with TRBD1. Germline V gene data show CDR1 as SGHDT and CDR2 as YYEEEE. V dropped 2 bases and J dropped 0; count of bases not matched to a gene: 4. The CDR3 is 16 residues long.

The chain couples TRBV5-1 to TRBJ1-1, with 8 positions matching TRBD1. The CDR3 has 17 residues. Per the germline V gene, CDR1 is SGHRS and CDR2 is YFSETQ. The ends lost 2 bases at V and 0 bases at J; junction bases unmatched: 9. This CDR3 reads CASSFQQGEGMNTEAFF. DNA for the CDR3: TGCGCCAGCAGCTTTCAACAGGGGGAGGGGATGAACACTGAAGCTTTCTTT.

The V call is TRBV27, the J call TRBJ1-5; possibly TRBD1 for D (5 bases). Trimming stripped 5 bases from V and 3 bases from J, with 17 bases between. The CDR3 is made up of 16 amino acids. Germline assignment: CDR1 MNHEY and CDR2 SMNVEV (reference sequence). Written as DNA, the CDR3 is TGTGCCAGCAGTCCCCACGGGGACCGCTCCAATCAGCCCCAGCATTTT. Amino acid sequence: CASSPHGDRSNQPQHF.

This chain links TRBV18 with TRBJ1-1, with D possibly TRBD1 on 6 matching bases. Germline lookup yields CDR1 KGHSH and CDR2 LQKENI. The CDR3 extends over 14 amino acids. The V end lost 5 bases, the J end lost 1 base, and 11 bases lay between the germline ends. The CDR3 sequence is CASSFTGQNTEAFF. CDR3 nucleotide sequence: TGTGCCAGCTCATTTACAGGGCAGAACACTGAAGCTTTCTTT. Filled out from reference TRBV18 and TRBJ1-1, the complete variable domain reads NAGVMQNPRHLVRRRGQEARLRCSPMKGHSHVYWYRQLPEEGLKFMVYLQKENIIDESGMPKERFSAEFPKEGPSILRIQQVVRGDSAAYFCASSFTGQNTEAFFGQGTRLTVV.

The J gene is TRBJ1-5, the V gene TRBV7-2; D is ambiguous. There are 14 residues in the CDR3. Deletions cut 3 bases from V and 3 bases from J, with 9 bases between. Germline CDR1 reads SGHTA; CDR2 reads FQGNSA. The CDR3 spells CASSLWKDNQPQHF. DNA of the CDR3: TGTGCCAGCAGCTTGTGGAAGGACAATCAGCCCCAGCATTTT.

The chain is built from TRBV6-1 and TRBJ1-5, with TRBD1 as a possible D gene (5 bases). Deletions cut 4 bases from V and 8 bases from J, with 18 bases between. This CDR3 region has 15 residues. Germline assignment: CDR1 MNHNS and CDR2 SASEGT. The CDR3 DNA reads as TGTGCCAGCAGTGGTCCGGGCAGGGCGGGAGAGCCCCAGCATTTT. Protein: CASSGPGRAGEPQHF.

Comment on this clone: The junction does not match germline at one end; this may be a read error. The chain employs TRBV6-1 and TRBJ2-5; D not resolved. The CDR3 loop spans 13 amino acids. Germline CDR1 is MNHNS and CDR2 is SASEGT. The CDR3 DNA sequence: TGTGCCAGCAGTGAACCTCCATTCCCCGCGCCGAACTTC. It specifies CASSEPPFPAPNF.

The chain employs TRBV19 and TRBJ2-5; possibly TRBD1 for D (6 bases). TRBJ2-7 matches the DNA end more closely, so the J call is doubtful. Germline V gene sequence: CDR1 LNHDA, CDR2 SQIVND (reference sequence). The CDR3 extends over 15 amino acids. CDR3 coding DNA: TGTGCCAGTAGTATCGTCCAGGGGCCCAGCTACGAGCAGTACTTC. Residues: CASSIVQGPSYEQYF.

The count of this clone is one. The J gene is TRBJ2-7, the V gene TRBV7-9; D might be TRBD2 (5 bases). Germline lookup yields CDR1 SEHNR and CDR2 FQNEAQ (reference sequence). Trimming cost V 5 bases and J 0 bases, with 8 bases left between them. The CDR3 has 13 amino acids. The CDR3 loop reads CASSPRGSYEQYF. As DNA, the CDR3 is TGTGCCAGCAGCCCCCGGGGCTCCTACGAGCAGTACTTC.

This chain links TRBV27 with TRBJ1-2; D is perhaps TRBD1 (6 bases). Germline lookup yields CDR1 MNHEY and CDR2 SMNVEV (reference sequence). The CDR3 contains 14 residues. The V gene lost 0 bases and the J gene lost 4 bases, with 9 bases spanning the gap. CDR3 residues: CASSLSDSSYGYTF. Here the CDR3 DNA reads TGTGCCAGCAGTTTATCGGACAGCTCCTATGGCTACACCTTC.

This chain uses TRBV5-6 with TRBJ2-7, with 8 bases lining up with TRBD2. The CDR3 has 13 residues. Per the germline V gene, CDR1 is SGHDT and CDR2 is YYEEEE. V gave up 3 bases and J gave up 3 bases; unmatched junction bases: 2. CDR3 sequence reads: CASSYGTSYEQYF. DNA for the CDR3: TGTGCCAGCAGCTACGGGACTAGCTACGAGCAGTACTTC.

The chain is built from TRBV28 and TRBJ2-7; no firm D call. The CDR3 runs to 15 residues. CDR1 is MDHEN, CDR2 SYDVKM, per germline. The V gene lost 1 base and the J gene lost 0 bases, with 10 bases spanning the gap. CDR3 nucleotide sequence: TGTGCCAGCAGTTTATCCCCATCGGCCTCCTACGAGCAGTACTTC. Encoded protein: CASSLSPSASYEQYF.

This clone came up a few times. V usage is TRBV2 and J usage is TRBJ1-6; D is unclear. With 2 bases removed from V and 5 bases from J, the gap between germline ends came to 7 bases. The CDR3 extends over 14 amino acids. CDR1 is SNHLY and CDR2 is FYNNEI in the germline V gene. Here the CDR3 reads CASSERRDNSPLHF. The DNA of the CDR3 is TGTGCCAGCAGTGAAAGGCGGGATAATTCACCCCTCCACTTT.

This clone has a handful of counts. V and J are TRBV19 and TRBJ2-7; no clear D gene. Per the germline V gene, CDR1 is LNHDA and CDR2 is SQIVND (reference sequence). The V gene lost 5 bases and the J gene lost 3 bases, with 14 bases spanning the gap. The CDR3 loop spans 14 amino acids. The CDR3 bases are TGTGCCAGTAGTCTCATCGGTGGGAACTACGAGCAGTACTTC. Amino acid sequence: CASSLIGGNYEQYF.

This clone has just a few counts. The rearrangement joins TRBV27 to TRBJ1-6; no clear D gene. With 5 bases removed from V and 7 bases from J, the gap between germline ends came to 12 bases. Germline V gene lookup returns CDR1 MNHEY and CDR2 SMNVEV (reference sequence). CDR3 size: 14 residues. The CDR3 DNA follows: TGTGCCAGCAGTAACAGCTTTCCGAATTCACCCCTCCACTTT. This sequence encodes CASSNSFPNSPLHF.

J is TRBJ1-6 and V is TRBV6-5; 7 bases line up with TRBD1. The germline CDR1 and CDR2 sequences are MNHEY and SVGAGI. The length of the CDR3 is 15 residues. With 5 bases clipped from V and 8 bases from J, the junction kept 9 bases outside the gene matches. The CDR3 nucleotides read TGTGCCAGCAGTCTCTCCGGGACAGACGATTCACCCCTCCACTTT. Its protein is CASSLSGTDDSPLHF.

The chain has TRBV6-6 and TRBJ1-2; TRBD1 matches 9 bases. V shed 4 bases, J shed 4 bases, and the junction held 4 bases outside the gene matches. This CDR3 contains 14 residues. Germline-derived CDR1 and CDR2 are MNHNY and SVGAGI (reference sequence). CDR3 region: CASSSGQGGYGYTF. DNA for the CDR3: TGTGCCAGCAGTTCGGGACAGGGAGGCTATGGCTACACCTTC.

The chain uses TRBV2 and TRBJ2-7; TRBD1 matches 12 bases. CDR1 and CDR2 (germline): SNHLY, FYNNEI. The CDR3 is made up of 15 amino acids. With 8 bases clipped from V and 2 bases from J, the junction kept 7 bases outside the gene matches. CDR3 sequence (DNA): TGTGCCAGCTCAACCGGGACAGGGGGCCCCTACGAGCAGTACTTC. Protein product: CASSTGTGGPYEQYF.

The chain couples TRBV5-1 to TRBJ2-2, with 8 nucleotides matching TRBD1. The V segment lost 1 base and the J segment 5 bases; nucleotides outside the gene matches: 7. This CDR3 region has 16 residues. Germline V gives CDR1 SGHRS, CDR2 YFSETQ. Written as DNA, the CDR3 is TGCGCCAGCAGCTTGCCGACAGGGGCAGGGACCGGGGAGCTGTTTTTT. This translates into CASSLPTGAGTGELFF.

The chain couples TRBV29-1 to TRBJ1-2; maybe TRBD1 (6 bases). Germline-derived CDR1 and CDR2 are SQVTM and ANQGSEA. The CDR3 is 12 residues long. V lost 5 bases to trimming and J lost 3 bases, with 10 bases between them. CDR3 sequence (DNA): TGCAGCGTTAGGTCAGGGGACTATGGCTACACCTTC. This codes for CSVRSGDYGYTF. Full variable domain (missing parts from reference TRBV29-1 and TRBJ1-2): SAVISQKPSRDICQRGTSLTIQCQVDSQVTMMFWYRQQPGQSLTLIATANQGSEATYESGFVIDKFPISRPNLTFSTLTVSNMSPEDSSIYLCSVRSGDYGYTFGSGTRLTVV.

The rearrangement uses TRBV18 and TRBJ2-2, with TRBD1 matching 7 bases. V was pared by 6 bases and J by 0 bases, with 4 bases of the junction left unmatched. The germline CDR1 and CDR2 sequences are KGHSH and LQKENI. CDR3 size: 15 residues. CDR3 DNA sequence: TGTGCCAGCTCCCCCGGACAGGCGAACACCGGGGAGCTGTTTTTT. It is translated as CASSPGQANTGELFF.

The gene calls are TRBV6-5 and TRBJ1-2; D possibly corresponds to TRBD1 (6 bases). Trimming took 5 bases from V and 4 from J, leaving 14 bases between them. This CDR3 comprises 14 residues. Germline CDR1 is MNHEY and CDR2 is SVGAGI. The CDR3 nucleotides are TGTGCCAGCAGTCCCCCCGGGACACCCTATGGCTACACCTTC. It encodes CASSPPGTPYGYTF.

This clone was seen only once. This chain links TRBV5-1 with TRBJ2-3; D ambiguous. The V gene's germline CDR1 is SGHRS and CDR2 YFSETQ. This CDR3 is 15 amino acids long. V was shortened by 1 base and J by 1 base, with 10 bases between the two germline ends. The chain's CDR3 is CASSLQLGGTDTQYF. The CDR3 DNA reads as TGCGCCAGCAGCTTGCAGCTAGGAGGCACAGATACGCAGTATTTT.

The CDR3 reads CASRQNTEAFF. CDR3 bases: TGTGCCAGCAGACAGAACACTGAAGCTTTCTTT. The rearrangement joins TRBV7-2 to TRBJ1-1, with no clear D. CDR1 and CDR2 from the germline V gene are SGHTA and FQGNSA. The V end was cut by 6 bases, the J end by 1 base, with 3 bases between. The CDR3 sequence is 11 residues long.

The V and J genes are TRBV12-5 and TRBJ1-2; 8 bases fit TRBD1. The CDR3 is 15 amino acids. Germline V CDR1 and CDR2: LGHNT, FRNRAP. After removal of 0 bases from V and 4 bases from J, the junction contained 4 bases not matched to a gene. DNA for the CDR3: TGTGCTAGTGGTTTGGTAGGGACAGGAGCCTATGGCTACACCTTC. It encodes CASGLVGTGAYGYTF.